This passage covers 31 T cell receptor beta chains from one sample sequenced in a study of cytomegalovirus exposure and HLA in healthy donors. The study ran its PCR with 60 Vbeta and 13 Jbeta primers. Some clones are missing from TCRdb's copy, which holds only in-frame ones; the method was immunoSEQ multiplex PCR. The table lists approximately 200,000 clones, about 81% of them singletons. Material for sequencing was PBMCs. The receptors were sampled from a man aged 25 to 40 in good health and CMV-seropositive.

This clone was counted only a few times. In DNA, the CDR3 is TGTGCCATCAGGCCGACTAGCGGGGACTACGAGCAGTACTTC. Translation gives CAIRPTSGDYEQYF. This chain connects TRBV10-3 to TRBJ2-5; 11 bases map to TRBD2. The DNA end is a closer match to TRBJ2-7, so the J assignment may be wrong. The CDR3 has 14 amino acids. The germline V gene has CDR1 ENHRY and CDR2 SYGVKD.

This clone was detected only a few times. This chain joins TRBV6-4 and TRBJ2-1, with 10 bases identical to TRBD2. V trimming: 5 bases; J trimming: 0 bases; junction bases outside the gene matches: 4. This CDR3 contains 16 residues. Germline-derived CDR1 and CDR2 are MRHNA and SNTAGT. The CDR3 loop reads CASSPSSGGSYNEQFF. CDR3 nucleotides: TGTGCCAGCAGTCCTTCTAGCGGGGGCTCCTACAATGAGCAGTTCTTC.

This chain links TRBV11-2 with TRBJ1-1, with 7 bases lining up with TRBD1. After removal of 0 bases from V and 5 bases from J, the junction contained 6 bases not matched to a gene. The germline gives CDR1 SGHAT, CDR2 FQNNGV. CDR3 size: 15 residues. The CDR3 region is CASSLDRDRSTEAFF. In DNA form, the CDR3 reads TGTGCCAGCAGCTTAGATCGGGACAGATCTACTGAAGCTTTCTTT.

This sequence joins TRBV4-2 and TRBJ2-3; 9 bases are shared with TRBD2. The CDR3 loop spans 17 amino acids. The germline V gene has CDR1 LGHNA and CDR2 YNFKEQ. Trimming took 3 bases from V and 2 from J; bases not matched to a gene: 9. The CDR3 loop reads CASSHSGAGGLTDTQYF. In nucleotides, the CDR3 is TGTGCCAGCAGCCATAGTGGAGCGGGGGGACTCACAGATACGCAGTATTTT.

This clone was found a few times. V usage is TRBV18 and J usage is TRBJ2-2; D may be TRBD1 (6 bases). The CDR3 consists of 18 residues. Trimming cost V 5 bases and J 0 bases, with 19 bases left between them. Looked up from germline, CDR1 is KGHSH and CDR2 is LQKENI. The CDR3: CASSYQTQGPTNTGELFF. The DNA for the CDR3 is TGTGCCAGCTCATACCAAACACAGGGCCCTACGAACACCGGGGAGCTGTTTTTT. Based on the CDR3 plus reference TRBV18 and TRBJ2-2, the full variable domain is NAGVMQNPRHLVRRRGQEARLRCSPMKGHSHVYWYRQLPEEGLKFMVYLQKENIIDESGMPKERFSAEFPKEGPSILRIQQVVRGDSAAYFCASSYQTQGPTNTGELFFGEGSRLTVL.

The CDR3 loop is CASSMGQNTGELFF. CDR3 coding DNA: TGTGCCAGCAGTATGGGACAGAACACCGGGGAGCTGTTTTTT. The gene calls are TRBV7-9 and TRBJ2-2, with a weak D call TRBD1 (6 bases). CDR1 and CDR2 from the germline V gene are SEHNR and FQNEAQ (reference sequence). V lost 6 bases to trimming and J lost 1 base, with 9 bases between them. This CDR3 comprises 14 residues.

The rearrangement uses TRBV30 and TRBJ2-1; D is possibly TRBD2 (6 bases). Trimming left V 7 bases short and J 10 bases short, with 11 bases between. CDR1 and CDR2 from the germline V gene are GTSNPN and SVGIG (reference sequence). This CDR3 comprises 10 residues. CDR3 loop: CALMEGEQFF. The CDR3 DNA follows: TGTGCCTTAATGGAGGGGGAGCAGTTCTTC.

The chain has TRBV5-6 and TRBJ2-1; 11 nucleotides match TRBD2. V lost 5 bases, J lost 2 bases, and 15 bases stayed unmatched. The CDR3 spans 19 residues. Germline values: CDR1 SGHDT, CDR2 YYEEEE. CDR3 nucleotides: TGTGCCAGCAGATCCGGACTAGCGGGCCCCGGGTCGACCTACAATGAGCAGTTCTTC. Translated: CASRSGLAGPGSTYNEQFF.

This chain joins TRBV5-1 and TRBJ2-2, with a tentative D call TRBD1 (5 bases). Germline lookup yields CDR1 SGHRS and CDR2 YFSETQ. V dropped 4 bases and J dropped 5 bases, with 9 bases sitting between them. The CDR3 extends over 13 amino acids. The CDR3 sequence is CASSIRDTGELFF. DNA for the CDR3: TGCGCCAGCAGCATCAGGGATACCGGGGAGCTGTTTTTT.

Regarding this clone: Other nucleotide sequences in the sample specify the same CDR3. This chain connects TRBV18 to TRBJ2-2; D may be TRBD1 (6 bases). The germline V gene has CDR1 KGHSH and CDR2 LQKENI. Trimming cost V 3 bases and J 1 base, with 6 bases left between them. This CDR3 is 14 amino acids long. In nucleotides, the CDR3 is TGTGCCAGCTCACCGGGACAGAACACCGGGGAGCTGTTTTTT. Protein sequence: CASSPGQNTGELFF. Based on the CDR3 plus reference TRBV18 and TRBJ2-2, the full variable domain is NAGVMQNPRHLVRRRGQEARLRCSPMKGHSHVYWYRQLPEEGLKFMVYLQKENIIDESGMPKERFSAEFPKEGPSILRIQQVVRGDSAAYFCASSPGQNTGELFFGEGSRLTVL.

This chain joins TRBV6-5 and TRBJ2-1, with 10 bases lining up with TRBD1. V was clipped by 6 bases and J by 4 bases; unmatched bases: 3. In germline, CDR1 is MNHEY, CDR2 SVGAGI. The CDR3 runs 14 residues. DNA for the CDR3: TGTGCCAGCAGGGACAGGGGGACTTACAATGAGCAGTTCTTC. It codes for CASRDRGTYNEQFF.

This clone was detected only once. The chain employs TRBV19 and TRBJ2-2; 7 bases map to TRBD1. With 3 bases clipped from V and 5 bases from J, the junction kept 6 bases outside the gene matches. Germline loops: CDR1 LNHDA, CDR2 SQIVND (reference sequence). The CDR3 runs to 15 residues. The CDR3 nucleotides are TGTGCCAGTAGTATGGCAGGGGGTAGGACCGGGGAGCTGTTTTTT. The encoded protein is CASSMAGGRTGELFF.

This clone was detected only a few times. The chain employs TRBV18 and TRBJ2-7, with TRBD1 identical over 8 bases. This CDR3 is built from 16 residues. Germline trimming cut 5 bases from V and 2 bases from J; bases unmatched to any gene: 11. CDR1 is KGHSH, CDR2 LQKENI, per germline. The CDR3 sequence is CASSTLGGQETYEQYF. The CDR3, as DNA: TGTGCCAGCTCAACCTTGGGGGGACAGGAAACCTACGAGCAGTACTTC. The whole variable domain, remainder taken from reference TRBV18 and TRBJ2-7, is NAGVMQNPRHLVRRRGQEARLRCSPMKGHSHVYWYRQLPEEGLKFMVYLQKENIIDESGMPKERFSAEFPKEGPSILRIQQVVRGDSAAYFCASSTLGGQETYEQYFGPGTRLTVT.

The genes are TRBV6-5 and TRBJ2-7; 8 bases agree with TRBD2. The CDR3 contains 13 residues. Germline loops: CDR1 MNHEY, CDR2 SVGAGI. J gave up 2 bases and V 9 bases, and 6 bases lay outside the gene matches. This CDR3 is CASRTGGTYEQYF. The CDR3, as DNA: TGTGCCAGTAGGACGGGGGGGACCTACGAGCAGTACTTC.

The chain has TRBV29-1 and TRBJ2-7, with TRBD1 matching over 7 bases. CDR1 is SQVTM and CDR2 is ANQGSEA in the germline V gene. V shed 6 bases, J shed 7 bases, and the junction held 6 bases outside the gene matches. The CDR3 sequence is 11 residues long. CDR3 in DNA: TGCAGCGTCGGACAGGCCGGAGAGCAGTACTTC. Translation: CSVGQAGEQYF.

The V and J genes are TRBV6-1 and TRBJ2-3, with 7 bases fitting TRBD2. V was clipped by 5 bases and J by 4 bases; unmatched bases: 6. Per germline, CDR1 MNHNS and CDR2 SASEGT. The CDR3 is 14 amino acids. The CDR3 DNA is TGTGCCAGCAGTAATTTGGGAGGGGCAGATACGCAGTATTTT. Translation: CASSNLGGADTQYF.

This clone appeared a few times. The chain uses TRBV7-9 and TRBJ1-4; D gene unclear. The V end lost 2 bases, the J end lost 8 bases, and 9 bases lay between the germline ends. The CDR3 totals 13 residues. The germline V gene encodes CDR1 SEHNR and CDR2 FQNEAQ (reference sequence). CDR3 nucleotides: TGTGCCAGCAGCTTAAACCCGCGGGAAAAACTGTTTTTT. Protein product: CASSLNPREKLFF. The full variable domain, its missing parts supplied by reference TRBV7-9 and TRBJ1-4, is DTGVSQNPRHKITKRGQNVTFRCDPISEHNRLYWYRQTLGQGPEFLTYFQNEAQLEKSRLLSDRFSAERPKGSFSTLEIQRTEQGDSAMYLCASSLNPREKLFFGSGTQLSVL.

The chain combines TRBV30 with TRBJ1-1, with D perhaps matching TRBD1 (6 bases). CDR3 length: 13 residues. The V end was cut by 2 bases, the J end by 4 bases, with 11 bases between. CDR1 is GTSNPN, CDR2 SVGIG, per germline (reference sequence). This CDR3 is CAWSNQGSTEAFF. The CDR3, as DNA: TGTGCCTGGAGTAATCAGGGGTCCACTGAAGCTTTCTTT. Complete variable domain (other parts from reference TRBV30 and TRBJ1-1): SQTIHQWPATLVQPVGSPLSLECTVEGTSNPNLYWYRQAAGRGLQLLFYSVGIGQISSEVPQNLSASRPQDRQFILSSKKLLLSDSGFYLCAWSNQGSTEAFFGQGTRLTVV.

This clone has a handful of counts. The V call is TRBV4-3, the J call TRBJ2-3; 10 bases fit TRBD1. The CDR3 covers 15 residues. V was clipped by 3 bases and J by 5 bases; unmatched bases: 5. Germline assignment: CDR1 LGHNA and CDR2 YSLEER. CDR3: CASSQRDRGRDTQYF. The CDR3 region has the DNA TGCGCCAGCAGCCAGAGGGACAGGGGCCGAGATACGCAGTATTTT.

The genes are TRBV7-9 and TRBJ1-1; D gene unclear. This CDR3 region has 14 residues. Between the trimmed V and J ends, which lost 1 base and 1 base, there was a span of 7 bases. Germline assignment: CDR1 SEHNR and CDR2 FQNEAQ (reference sequence). The CDR3 loop reads CASSLDDSNTEAFF. CDR3 coding DNA: TGTGCCAGCAGCTTAGACGACTCGAACACTGAAGCTTTCTTT.

The V gene is TRBV6-6, the J gene TRBJ2-2; no clear D gene. Germline V gives CDR1 MNHNY, CDR2 SVGAGI (reference sequence). The ends were cut back, 7 bases at V and 7 bases at J, with 13 bases in the middle. The CDR3 length is 13 residues. For the CDR3, the DNA is TGTGCCAGCAACCATGAAAGAGACGGGGAGCTGTTTTTT. Translation: CASNHERDGELFF.

The V and J genes are TRBV4-3 and TRBJ2-7, with TRBD2 identical over 8 bases. The germline V gene encodes CDR1 LGHNA and CDR2 YSLEER. V gave up 0 bases and J gave up 6 bases; unmatched junction bases: 13. This CDR3 contains 17 residues. CDR3 region: CASSQDGVAGILGEQYF. Written as DNA, the CDR3 is TGCGCCAGCAGCCAAGATGGTGTAGCGGGAATTCTAGGCGAGCAGTACTTC.

The chain carries TRBV19 and TRBJ1-1; 8 nucleotides line up with TRBD1. Germline V gene lookup returns CDR1 LNHDA and CDR2 SQIVND (reference sequence). Trimming at V came to 7 bases and at J to 1 base, leaving 8 bases not matched to a gene. The CDR3 length is 15 residues. The CDR3 loop is CASTTGGRWNTEAFF. The CDR3, as DNA: TGTGCCAGTACTACAGGGGGGAGGTGGAACACTGAAGCTTTCTTT. Looking up the rest from reference TRBV19 and TRBJ1-1 gives the full variable domain: DGGITQSPKYLFRKEGQNVTLSCEQNLNHDAMYWYRQDPGQGLRLIYYSQIVNDFQKGDIAEGYSVSREKKESFPLTVTSAQKNPTAFYLCASTTGGRWNTEAFFGQGTRLTVV.

The J gene is TRBJ2-3, the V gene TRBV7-9, with D hard to call. With 3 bases removed from V and 5 bases from J, the gap between germline ends came to 6 bases. The CDR3 extends over 12 amino acids. CDR1 is SEHNR, CDR2 FQNEAQ, per germline (reference sequence). The CDR3 DNA follows: TGTGCCAGCAGCTTGGCGGAAGATACGCAGTATTTT. Its protein is CASSLAEDTQYF.

The chain joins TRBV7-2 to TRBJ2-3; weak D call: TRBD2 (5 bases). CDR3 size: 13 residues. The germline V gene has CDR1 SGHTA and CDR2 FQGNSA. The V and J ends lost 9 bases and 1 base respectively, with 11 bases between them. The CDR3 DNA is TGTGCCAGTAGAGGGTGGGGCACAGATACGCAGTATTTT. This codes for CASRGWGTDTQYF.

The gene calls are TRBV14 and TRBJ1-2; 9 positions agree with TRBD1. Germline V gene sequence: CDR1 SGHDN, CDR2 FVKESK. Trimming took 1 base from V and 4 from J; bases not matched to a gene: 1. The CDR3 contains 14 residues. The CDR3 here is CASSQAGQGYGYTF. In DNA form, the CDR3 reads TGTGCCAGCAGCCAAGCGGGACAGGGCTATGGCTACACCTTC.

The chain combines TRBV27 with TRBJ2-7; the match to TRBD1 covers 7 bases. The CDR3 sequence is 15 residues long. V dropped 7 bases and J dropped 7; count of bases not matched to a gene: 16. The germline V gene has CDR1 MNHEY and CDR2 SMNVEV (reference sequence). CDR3 loop: CASKEGGLGLREQYF. CDR3 nucleotides: TGTGCCAGCAAAGAAGGGGGCCTGGGCCTACGAGAGCAGTACTTC.

This clone was observed a few times. This rearrangement joins TRBV5-4 to TRBJ2-5; 8 bases are shared with TRBD2. V was clipped by 5 bases and J by 4 bases; unmatched bases: 10. The germline CDR1 and CDR2 sequences are SGHNT and YYREEE (reference sequence). The CDR3 runs 15 residues. This CDR3 is CASRTAGGRAETQYF. The DNA for the CDR3 is TGTGCCAGCAGGACGGCGGGGGGCAGGGCAGAGACCCAGTACTTC.

The J gene is TRBJ2-5, the V gene TRBV29-1; 9 nucleotides align to TRBD1. The DNA end favors TRBJ2-7, so the J call may be wrong. The CDR3 covers 14 residues. Looked up from germline, CDR1 is SQVTM and CDR2 is ANQGSEA. The CDR3 coding sequence is TGCAGCGTTGAGGACAGGGGAAAGCCCTACGAGCAGTACTTC. Amino acid sequence: CSVEDRGKPYEQYF.

The chain is built from TRBV11-2 and TRBJ2-7; TRBD1 is a possible D gene (6 bases). The CDR3 totals 12 residues. Deletions cut 5 bases from V and 4 bases from J, with 9 bases between. Germline V gene lookup returns CDR1 SGHAT and CDR2 FQNNGV. CDR3 loop: CASSGQRYEQYF. CDR3 DNA sequence: TGTGCCAGCAGCGGACAGCGTTACGAGCAGTACTTC.

The CDR3 DNA is TGTGCCACTCGACTGGGCCGGGACTACAATGAGCAGTTCTTC. Its translation: CATRLGRDYNEQFF. The rearrangement links TRBV15 to TRBJ2-1; D possibly corresponds to TRBD2 (5 bases). The length of the CDR3 is 14 residues. V was clipped by 9 bases and J by 3 bases, with 15 bases between them. CDR1 is LNHNV and CDR2 is YYDKDF in the germline V gene (reference sequence).